This T cell receptor (beta chain) was identified in a study of T cells in Graves' hyperthyroidism and ophthalmopathy. In the study overall: Upon initial diagnosis and before any treatment, peripheral blood was collected.

Amplification of TCR beta CDR3 regions was performed using RNA transcripts as template. Using the HTBI primer set, a first-round RT-PCR was run on the TCR CDR3. From the multiplex PCR reads, TCRdb called clonotypes with MiXCR, one entry per CDR3 protein. The repertoire has 500,000 to 700,000 distinct CDR3 sequences, roughly a sixth of them found once; the top ten carry about 20%. The CDR3 covers 14 residues. Germline V gene data show CDR1 as WNHNN and CDR2 as SYGVQD (reference sequence). V lost 6 bases to trimming and J lost 4 bases, with 13 bases between them. The material sequenced was blood. The TCR was taken from a woman under 30 with Graves' hyperthyroidism. The rearrangement joins TRBV10-1 to TRBJ1-3, with D possibly being TRBD1 (6 bases). DNA of the CDR3: TGCGCCAGCAGCGAAACCGGGACAGGAAACACCATATATTTT. It translates to CASSETGTGNTIYF.